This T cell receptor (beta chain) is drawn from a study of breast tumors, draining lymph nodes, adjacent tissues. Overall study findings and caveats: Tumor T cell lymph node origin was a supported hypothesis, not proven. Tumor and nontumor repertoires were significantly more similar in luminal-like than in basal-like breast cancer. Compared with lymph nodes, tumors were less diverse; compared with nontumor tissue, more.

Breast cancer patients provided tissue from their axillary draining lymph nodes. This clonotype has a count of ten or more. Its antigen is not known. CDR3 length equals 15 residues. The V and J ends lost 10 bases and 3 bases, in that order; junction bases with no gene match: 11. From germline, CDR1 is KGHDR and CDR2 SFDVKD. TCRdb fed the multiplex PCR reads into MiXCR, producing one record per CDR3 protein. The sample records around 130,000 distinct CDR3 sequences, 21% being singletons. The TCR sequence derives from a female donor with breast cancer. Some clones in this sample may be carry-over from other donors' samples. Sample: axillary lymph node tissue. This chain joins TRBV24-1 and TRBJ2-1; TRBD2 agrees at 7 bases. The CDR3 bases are TGTGCCACGATCGTCGCGGGAGTTTTCTACAATGAGCAGTTCTTC. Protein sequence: CATIVAGVFYNEQFF.